The T cell receptor beta chain described here comes from a study of vaccination effects on CD4 cells after COVID-19. Within the ViraFEST assay, antigen-specific CD4+ T cells underwent expansion with viral peptide pools prior to sequencing. Researchers isolated CD4+ T cells once approximately ten days of culture had elapsed. Each participant was administered two doses of either the BNT162b2 or the mRNA-1273 vaccine. In the vaccine recipients, nucleocapsid antibodies were negative and there was no prior SARS-CoV-2 infection. Supplemented with about 10 IU/ml IL-2 and 10 ug/ml peptides, fewer than 2.5 million PBMC per well were kept in culture. Germline trimming cut 6 bases from V and 4 bases from J; bases unmatched to any gene: 8. CDR1 and CDR2 (germline): MNHEY, SVGAGI. The CDR3 length is 15 residues. This table comes from immunoSEQ multiplex PCR, and its TCRdb copy is limited to in-frame clones, with some not included. The sample consists of fewer than 40,000 clones, 70% to 85% of them appearing once.

A word on this clone: Its antigen is not known.

The chain is built from TRBV6-5 and TRBJ2-5, with 10 bases matching TRBD1. This sequence originates from a human donor who received a COVID-19 vaccine. Some clones in this sample may be carry-over from other donors' samples. The material was CD4+ T cells from PBMCs cultured with HCoV-NL63 spike peptides, obtained after COVID-19 vaccination. The CDR3 reads CASRVGDRGGETQYF. The CDR3 DNA reads as TGTGCCAGCAGAGTCGGGGACAGGGGAGGAGAGACCCAGTACTTC.